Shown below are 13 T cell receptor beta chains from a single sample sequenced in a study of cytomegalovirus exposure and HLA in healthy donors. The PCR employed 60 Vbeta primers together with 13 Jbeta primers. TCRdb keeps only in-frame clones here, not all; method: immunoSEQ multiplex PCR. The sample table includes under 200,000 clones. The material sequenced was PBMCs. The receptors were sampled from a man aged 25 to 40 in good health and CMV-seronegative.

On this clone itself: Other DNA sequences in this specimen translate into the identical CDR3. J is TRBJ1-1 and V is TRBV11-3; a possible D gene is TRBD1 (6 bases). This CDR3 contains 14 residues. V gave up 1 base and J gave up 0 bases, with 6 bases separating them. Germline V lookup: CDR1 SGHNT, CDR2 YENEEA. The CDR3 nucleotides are TGTGCCAGCAGCTTAGCAGGGGTGAACACTGAAGCTTTCTTT. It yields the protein CASSLAGVNTEAFF.

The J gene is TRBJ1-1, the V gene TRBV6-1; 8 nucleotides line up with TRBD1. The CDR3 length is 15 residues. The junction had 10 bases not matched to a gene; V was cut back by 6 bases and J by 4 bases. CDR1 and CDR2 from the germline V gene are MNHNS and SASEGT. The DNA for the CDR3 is TGTGCCAGCAGAATCCCGGGAGGACAGGGCACTGAAGCTTTCTTT. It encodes CASRIPGGQGTEAFF.

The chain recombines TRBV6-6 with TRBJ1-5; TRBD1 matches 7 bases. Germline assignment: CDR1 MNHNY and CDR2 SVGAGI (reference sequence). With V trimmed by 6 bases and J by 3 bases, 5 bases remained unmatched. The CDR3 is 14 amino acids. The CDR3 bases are TGTGCCAGCAGCCCCGGACAGGCCAATCAGCCCCAGCATTTT. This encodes CASSPGQANQPQHF.

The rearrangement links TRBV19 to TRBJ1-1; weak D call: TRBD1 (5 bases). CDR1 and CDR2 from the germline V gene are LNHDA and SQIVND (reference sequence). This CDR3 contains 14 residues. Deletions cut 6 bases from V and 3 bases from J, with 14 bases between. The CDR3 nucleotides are TGTGCCAGTAGAATCCGGACATGGGACACTGAAGCTTTCTTT. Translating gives CASRIRTWDTEAFF.

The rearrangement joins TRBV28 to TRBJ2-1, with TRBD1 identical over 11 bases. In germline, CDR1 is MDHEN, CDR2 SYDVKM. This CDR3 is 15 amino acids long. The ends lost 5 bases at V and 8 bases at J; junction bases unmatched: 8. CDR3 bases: TGTGCCAGCAGTATCAGGACAGGGGGCTCGGATGAGCAGTTCTTC. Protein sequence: CASSIRTGGSDEQFF.

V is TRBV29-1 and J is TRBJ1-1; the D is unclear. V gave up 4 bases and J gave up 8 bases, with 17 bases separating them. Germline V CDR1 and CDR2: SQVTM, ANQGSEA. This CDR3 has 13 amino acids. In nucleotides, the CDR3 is TGCAGCGTTGTAATTAGAAGCGCGGTAGAAGCTTTCTTT. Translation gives CSVVIRSAVEAFF.

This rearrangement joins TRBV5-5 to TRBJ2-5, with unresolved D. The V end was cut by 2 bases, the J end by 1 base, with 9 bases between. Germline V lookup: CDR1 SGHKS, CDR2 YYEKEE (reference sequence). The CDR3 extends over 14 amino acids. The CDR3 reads CASSFISGQETQYF. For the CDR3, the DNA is TGTGCCAGCAGCTTTATTTCAGGCCAAGAGACCCAGTACTTC.

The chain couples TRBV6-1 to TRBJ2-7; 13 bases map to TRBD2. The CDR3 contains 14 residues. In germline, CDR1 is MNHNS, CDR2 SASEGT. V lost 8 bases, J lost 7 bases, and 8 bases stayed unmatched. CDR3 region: CASGGGLAGREQYF. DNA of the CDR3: TGTGCCAGCGGGGGGGGACTAGCGGGAAGGGAGCAGTACTTC.

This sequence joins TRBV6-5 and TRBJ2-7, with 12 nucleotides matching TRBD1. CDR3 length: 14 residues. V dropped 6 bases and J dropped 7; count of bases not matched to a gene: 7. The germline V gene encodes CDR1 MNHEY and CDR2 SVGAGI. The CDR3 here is CASSPGQGASEQYF. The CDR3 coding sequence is TGTGCCAGCAGCCCGGGACAGGGGGCATCAGAGCAGTACTTC.

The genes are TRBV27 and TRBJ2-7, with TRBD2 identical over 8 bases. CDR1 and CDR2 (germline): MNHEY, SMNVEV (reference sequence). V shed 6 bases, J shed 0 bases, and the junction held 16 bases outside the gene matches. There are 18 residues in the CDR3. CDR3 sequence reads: CASRGVDRREVSSYEQYF. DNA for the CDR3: TGTGCCAGCAGGGGGGTAGATAGGCGGGAGGTAAGCTCCTACGAGCAGTACTTC.

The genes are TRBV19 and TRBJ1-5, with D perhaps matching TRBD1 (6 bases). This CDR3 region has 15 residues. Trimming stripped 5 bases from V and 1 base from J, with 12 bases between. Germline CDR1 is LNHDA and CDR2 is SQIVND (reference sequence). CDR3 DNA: TGTGCCAGTAGTCCCTACAGGGTCAGCAATCAGCCCCAGCATTTT. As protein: CASSPYRVSNQPQHF.

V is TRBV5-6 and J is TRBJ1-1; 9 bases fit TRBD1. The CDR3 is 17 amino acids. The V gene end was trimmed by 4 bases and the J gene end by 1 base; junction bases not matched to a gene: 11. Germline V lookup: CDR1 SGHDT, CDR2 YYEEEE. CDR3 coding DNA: TGTGCCAGCAGCGGAGCCGGGACAGGGAGTTGGAACACTGAAGCTTTCTTT. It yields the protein CASSGAGTGSWNTEAFF.

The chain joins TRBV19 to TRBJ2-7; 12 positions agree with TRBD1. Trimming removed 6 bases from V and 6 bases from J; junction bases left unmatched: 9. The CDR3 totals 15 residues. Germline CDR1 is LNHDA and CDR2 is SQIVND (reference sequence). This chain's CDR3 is CASSRRGQGALEQYF. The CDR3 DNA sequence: TGTGCCAGTAGCCGGAGGGGACAGGGGGCCCTCGAGCAGTACTTC.